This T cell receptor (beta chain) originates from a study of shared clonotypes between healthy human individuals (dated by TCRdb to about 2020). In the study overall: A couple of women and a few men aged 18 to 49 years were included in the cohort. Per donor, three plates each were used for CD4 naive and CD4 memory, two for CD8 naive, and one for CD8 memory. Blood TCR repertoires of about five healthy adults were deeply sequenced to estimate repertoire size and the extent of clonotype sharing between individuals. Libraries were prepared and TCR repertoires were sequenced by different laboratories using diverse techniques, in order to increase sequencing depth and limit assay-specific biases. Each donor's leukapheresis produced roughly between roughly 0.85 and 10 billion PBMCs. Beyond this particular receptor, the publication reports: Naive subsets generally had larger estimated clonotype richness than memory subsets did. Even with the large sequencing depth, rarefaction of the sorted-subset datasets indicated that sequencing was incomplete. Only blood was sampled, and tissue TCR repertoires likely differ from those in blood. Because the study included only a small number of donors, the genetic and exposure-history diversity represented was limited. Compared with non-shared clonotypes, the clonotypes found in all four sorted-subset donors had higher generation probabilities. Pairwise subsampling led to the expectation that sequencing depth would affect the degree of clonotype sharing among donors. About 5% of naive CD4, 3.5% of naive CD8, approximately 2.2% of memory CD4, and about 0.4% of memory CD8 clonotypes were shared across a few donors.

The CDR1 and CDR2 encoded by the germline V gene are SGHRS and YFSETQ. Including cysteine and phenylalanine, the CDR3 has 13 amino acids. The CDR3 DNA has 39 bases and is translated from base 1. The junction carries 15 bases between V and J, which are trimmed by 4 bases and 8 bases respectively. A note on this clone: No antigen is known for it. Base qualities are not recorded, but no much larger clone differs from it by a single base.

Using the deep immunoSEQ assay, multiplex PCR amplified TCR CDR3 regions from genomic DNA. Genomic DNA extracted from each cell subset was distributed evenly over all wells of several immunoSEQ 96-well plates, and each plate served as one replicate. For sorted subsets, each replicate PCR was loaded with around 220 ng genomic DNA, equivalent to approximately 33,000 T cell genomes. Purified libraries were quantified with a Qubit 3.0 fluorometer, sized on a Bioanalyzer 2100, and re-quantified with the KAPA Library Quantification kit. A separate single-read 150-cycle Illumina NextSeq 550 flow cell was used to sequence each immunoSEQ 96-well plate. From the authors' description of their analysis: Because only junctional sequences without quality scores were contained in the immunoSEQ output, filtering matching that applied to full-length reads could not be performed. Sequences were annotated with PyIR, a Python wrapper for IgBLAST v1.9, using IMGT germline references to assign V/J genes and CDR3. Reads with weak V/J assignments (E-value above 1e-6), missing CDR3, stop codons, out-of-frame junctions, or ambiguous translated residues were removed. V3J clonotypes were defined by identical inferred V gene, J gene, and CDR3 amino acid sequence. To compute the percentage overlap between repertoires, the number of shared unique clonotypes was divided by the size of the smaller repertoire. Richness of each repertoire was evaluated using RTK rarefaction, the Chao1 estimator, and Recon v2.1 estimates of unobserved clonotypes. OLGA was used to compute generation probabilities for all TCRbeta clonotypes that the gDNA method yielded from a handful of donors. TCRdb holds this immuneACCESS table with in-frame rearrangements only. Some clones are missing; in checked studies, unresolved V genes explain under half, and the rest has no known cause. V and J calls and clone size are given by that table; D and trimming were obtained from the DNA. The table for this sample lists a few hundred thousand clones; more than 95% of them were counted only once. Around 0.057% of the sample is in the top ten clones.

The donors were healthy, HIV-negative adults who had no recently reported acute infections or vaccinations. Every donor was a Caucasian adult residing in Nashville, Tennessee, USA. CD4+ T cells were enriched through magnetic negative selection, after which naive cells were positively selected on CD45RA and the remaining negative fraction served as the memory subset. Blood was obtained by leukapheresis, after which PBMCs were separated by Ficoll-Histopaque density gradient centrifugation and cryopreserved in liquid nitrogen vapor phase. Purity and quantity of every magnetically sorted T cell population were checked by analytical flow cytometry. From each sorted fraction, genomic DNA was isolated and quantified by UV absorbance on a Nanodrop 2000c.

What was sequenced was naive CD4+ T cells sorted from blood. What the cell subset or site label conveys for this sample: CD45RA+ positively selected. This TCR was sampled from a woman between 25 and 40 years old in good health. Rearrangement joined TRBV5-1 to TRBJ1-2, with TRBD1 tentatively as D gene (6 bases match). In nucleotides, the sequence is TGCGCCAGCAGCCCGAGGGGACAAGAAGGCTACACCTTC. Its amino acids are CASSPRGQEGYTF.